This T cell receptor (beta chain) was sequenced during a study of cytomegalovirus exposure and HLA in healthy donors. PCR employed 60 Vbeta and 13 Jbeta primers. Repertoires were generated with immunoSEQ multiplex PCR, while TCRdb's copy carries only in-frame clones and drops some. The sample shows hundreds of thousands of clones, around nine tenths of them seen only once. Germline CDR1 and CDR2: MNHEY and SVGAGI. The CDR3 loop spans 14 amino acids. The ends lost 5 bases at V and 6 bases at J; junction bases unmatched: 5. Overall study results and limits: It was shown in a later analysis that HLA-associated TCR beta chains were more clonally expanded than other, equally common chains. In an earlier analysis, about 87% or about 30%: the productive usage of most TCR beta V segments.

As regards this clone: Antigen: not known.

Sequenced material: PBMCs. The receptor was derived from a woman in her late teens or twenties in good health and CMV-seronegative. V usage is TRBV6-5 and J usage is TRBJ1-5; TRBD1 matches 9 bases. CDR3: CASSTGQGSQPQHF. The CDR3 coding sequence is TGTGCCAGCAGTACAGGACAGGGGAGTCAGCCCCAGCATTTT.